This T cell receptor (beta chain) emerged from a study of cytomegalovirus exposure and HLA in healthy donors. Notes on the study in general: Later on, analysis showed that most CMV-associated TCR beta chains appeared to be HLA-restricted. Within an earlier analysis, most TCR beta V segments proved productive either about 87% or about 30% of the time.

The PCR employed 60 Vbeta primers together with 13 Jbeta primers. Measured with immunoSEQ multiplex PCR; TCRdb has only the in-frame clones, and not every one. The repertoire holds some 190,000 clones, just under 75% seen once, with less than 4% in the top ten. The CDR3 contains 15 residues. Trimming left V 5 bases short and J 0 bases short, with 14 bases between. Germline CDR1 SGHTA, CDR2 FQGNSA. This clone was recorded once. Its antigen is currently unknown. V gene TRBV7-2 combines with J gene TRBJ2-7, with D perhaps TRBD2 (5 bases). Source material: PBMCs. The clonotype originates from a woman in her 30s in good health and CMV-seropositive. The CDR3 region has the DNA TGTGCCAGCAGCCCAGTGGCTAGCAGCTCCTACGAGCAGTACTTC. Amino acid sequence: CASSPVASSSYEQYF.